What follows are 12 T cell receptor beta chains derived from one specimen sequenced in a study of T cell responses to AZD1222 COVID-19 vaccine. The protocol was immunoSEQ multiplex PCR, while the TCRdb copy is restricted to in-frame clones and leaves out a portion. Of approximately 100,000 clones detected, approximately 89% appear once; the ten largest clones hold roughly 4.4%. This sample comprised peripheral blood, obtained 28 days after the second AZD1222 dose. These receptors all stem from an adult who received the AZD1222 COVID-19 vaccine.

This clone was seen just once. The DNA for the CDR3 is TGCGCCAGCAGGCCGGGCTTTGGGAGCACAGATACGCAGTATTTT. This translates into CASRPGFGSTDTQYF. The V call is TRBV5-1, the J call TRBJ2-3; D is undetermined. V shed 5 bases and J shed 0 bases, with 13 bases lying between them. Germline V gene sequence: CDR1 SGHRS, CDR2 YFSETQ. The CDR3 contains 15 residues.

This chain joins TRBV10-3 and TRBJ1-1, with 8 bases aligning to TRBD1. The CDR3 runs to 15 residues. Germline V gives CDR1 ENHRY, CDR2 SYGVKD. The V and J ends lost 7 bases and 1 base, in that order; junction bases with no gene match: 8. The CDR3 loop is CAIKTAGTGNTEAFF. The CDR3 nucleotides are TGTGCCATCAAAACAGCCGGGACAGGGAACACTGAAGCTTTCTTT.

The chain employs TRBV3-1 (or the pseudogene TRBV3-2) and TRBJ1-6; maybe TRBD1 (5 bases). CDR3 length equals 16 residues. Per germline, CDR1 LGHDT and CDR2 YNNKEL (reference sequence). V was cut by 2 bases and J by 8 bases, with 16 bases left in between. The CDR3, as DNA: TGTGCCAGCAGCCAAAAGGGACCGCCCGGCGATTCACCCCTCCACTTT. Residues: CASSQKGPPGDSPLHF.

The chain recombines TRBV7-2 with TRBJ2-3; D remains unclear. Between the trimmed V and J ends, which lost 5 bases and 5 bases, there was a span of 14 bases. Germline CDR1 SGHTA, CDR2 FQGNSA. This CDR3 is 14 amino acids long. Here the CDR3 DNA reads TGTGCCAGCAGCCCCACCTCCGGCGGAGATACGCAGTATTTT. This encodes CASSPTSGGDTQYF.

The CDR3 coding sequence is TGTGCCAGCAGCCAAGAGGGGGGGAATGGCTACACCTTC. The encoded protein is CASSQEGGNGYTF. The V gene is TRBV4-2, the J gene TRBJ1-2; perhaps TRBD1 as D (5 bases). The V end was cut by 0 bases, the J end by 6 bases, with 8 bases between. The CDR3 length is 13 residues. The germline CDR1 and CDR2 sequences are LGHNA and YNFKEQ.

This clone showed up just once. The chain joins TRBV4-3 to TRBJ1-4, with a weak D call TRBD1 (6 bases). There are 14 residues in the CDR3. Germline lookup yields CDR1 LGHNA and CDR2 YSLEER. V was clipped by 0 bases and J by 7 bases, with 9 bases between them. DNA of the CDR3: TGCGCCAGCAGCCAAGAAACCAGGGGTGAAAAACTGTTTTTT. Amino acids: CASSQETRGEKLFF.

The V and J genes are TRBV30 and TRBJ1-5, with D unclear. V was pared by 0 bases and J by 0 bases, with 9 bases between. Germline CDR1 and CDR2: GTSNPN and SVGIG (reference sequence). The CDR3 is 15 residues long. This CDR3 is CAWSVGAISNQPQHF. CDR3 coding DNA: TGTGCCTGGAGTGTTGGAGCAATTAGCAATCAGCCCCAGCATTTT.

The rearrangement uses TRBV27 and TRBJ1-4; D gene ambiguous. CDR1 is MNHEY and CDR2 is SMNVEV in the germline V gene (reference sequence). There are 14 residues in the CDR3. Trimming pared 3 bases from V and 4 bases from J, leaving 9 bases between. CDR3 DNA: TGTGCCAGCAGTTTCTCGGCGGTTAATGAAAAACTGTTTTTT. Its protein product is CASSFSAVNEKLFF. Drawing the rest from reference TRBV27 and TRBJ1-4, the complete variable domain is EAQVTQNPRYLITVTGKKLTVTCSQNMNHEYMSWYRQDPGLGLRQIYYSMNVEVTDKGDVPEGYKVSRKEKRNFPLILESPSPNQTSLYFCASSFSAVNEKLFFGSGTQLSVL.

The chain links TRBV7-3 to TRBJ2-2, with TRBD1 matching 7 bases. Trimming at V came to 5 bases and at J to 0 bases, leaving 3 bases not matched to a gene. The CDR3 extends over 15 amino acids. CDR1 and CDR2 (germline): SGHTA, FQGTGA. DNA of the CDR3: TGTGCCAGCAGCCAGACAGGGCCGAACACCGGGGAGCTGTTTTTT. This gives the protein CASSQTGPNTGELFF.

This clone was seen more than once but under ten times. This rearrangement joins TRBV6-2 or TRBV6-3 to TRBJ2-3; unclear D gene. Germline-derived CDR1 and CDR2 are MNHEY and SVGEGT. The CDR3 is made up of 15 amino acids. V gave up 0 bases and J gave up 6 bases, with 13 bases separating them. CDR3 amino acids: CASSYSGPLVDTQYF. The CDR3 region has the DNA TGTGCCAGCAGTTACTCGGGCCCCCTTGTTGATACGCAGTATTTT.

On this clone itself: At one end, the junction sequence differs from germline, possibly due to a read error. The chain has TRBV27 and TRBJ2-3, with D uncertain. CDR3 length: 14 amino acids. Germline V gene data show CDR1 as MNHEY and CDR2 as SMNVEV (reference sequence). DNA for the CDR3: TGTGCCACCTGGACGAGGCGGTACACAGATCCGCAGTATTTT. Amino acids: CATWTRRYTDPQYF.

This chain uses TRBV27 with TRBJ1-4; no clear D gene. V dropped 6 bases and J dropped 5 bases, with 10 bases sitting between them. The CDR3 loop spans 13 amino acids. Per germline, CDR1 MNHEY and CDR2 SMNVEV (reference sequence). The CDR3, as DNA: TGTGCCAGCAGGAACCCCCAAAATGAAAAACTGTTTTTT. This gives the protein CASRNPQNEKLFF.